This T cell receptor beta chain was obtained from a study of PD-1 blockade in classical Hodgkin lymphoma. General study findings and limits: Baseline TCR diversity was reportedly lower in newly diagnosed patients than healthy donors. CD4+ but not CD8+ TCR diversity rose significantly by C4D1.

With no exception, relapse followed autologous stem cell transplantation in all patients, and brentuximab vedotin exposure varied. Classifying best responses yielded complete response, partial response or progressive disease. Some clones are missing from TCRdb's copy, which holds only in-frame ones; the method was immunoSEQ multiplex PCR. The table shows tens of thousands of clones, with roughly 90% occurring only once. The CDR3 sequence is 13 residues long. Germline CDR1 and CDR2: MDHEN and SYDVKM. The V gene lost 2 bases and the J gene lost 6 bases, with 10 bases spanning the gap. With respect to this clone: Its antigen is unidentified.

The source is a human donor with classical Hodgkin lymphoma. The source was peripheral blood mononuclear cells (PBMCs), collected at baseline. The gene calls are TRBV28 and TRBJ1-1, with a tentative D call TRBD1 (5 bases). CDR3 coding DNA: TGTGCCAGCAGTTTAAATCAGGGACCTGAAGCTTTCTTT. This translates into CASSLNQGPEAFF.